Listed below are T cell receptor beta chains from one sample, sequenced in a study of control samples from healthy donors and cancer patients. Produced via immunoSEQ multiplex PCR; TCRdb's table is partial and in-frame only. This table holds about 79,000 clones, over 85% found once. Sequencing was performed on PBMCs. All receptors come from a woman in her forties with lung cancer. CDR3s include the opening cysteine and the closing phenylalanine or tryptophan. D genes are given only for firm matches. Expanded clones get a size class; other rows say once, few or many, or leave the size out.

cdr3_nt cdr3_aa d_call clone_size j_call v_call
TGCATAATCAACCACTGGCTCTATGGCTACACCTTC CIINHWLYGYTF - - TRBJ1-2 TRBV29-1
TGTGCCAGCAGCCTACAGGGGTCTGCCGAAGAGACCCAGTACTTC CASSLQGSAEETQYF TRBD1 - TRBJ2-5 TRBV3-1/TRBV3-2
TGTGCCAGCAGTGACCCTCGGGGGCAGGAAAAACTGTTTTTT CASSDPRGQEKLFF - - TRBJ1-4 TRBV25-1
TGTGCCAGCAGTTTATCCGGGACAGGGGTTTCCTACGAGCAGTACTTC CASSLSGTGVSYEQYF TRBD1 - TRBJ2-7 TRBV27
TGTGCCAGCAGCTCACAGGGGGCCGGGGGGCGGTCCTACAATGAGCAGTTCTTC CASSSQGAGGRSYNEQFF TRBD1 - TRBJ2-1 TRBV7-9
TGTGCCAGCAGCCCTGAGGAACCCCTCTATGGCTACACCTTC CASSPEEPLYGYTF - - TRBJ1-2 TRBV7-9
TGCGCCAGCAAGAGACATTACAGGGGGTCGAACACCGGGGAGCTGTTTTTT CASKRHYRGSNTGELFF TRBD1 - TRBJ2-2 TRBV10-1
TGCGCCAGCAGGTTGGACATTAGCTCCTACAATGAGCAGTTCTTC CASRLDISSYNEQFF - - TRBJ2-1 TRBV5-1
TGTGCCAGCCTTCCGGGAGGATTAAATCAGCCCCAGCATTTT CASLPGGLNQPQHF - - TRBJ1-5 TRBV28
TGCAGCGTTCCGGGACAGGGGCTAAGAGTCCATGGCTACACCTTC CSVPGQGLRVHGYTF TRBD1 - TRBJ1-2 TRBV29-1
TGTGCCATCAGGTCCGGGGGCGGGACAGATACGCAGTATTTT CAIRSGGGTDTQYF - once TRBJ2-3 TRBV10-3
TGTGCCAGCACCTTGGGCCTGCTTGGGGAGCAGTACTTC CASTLGLLGEQYF - - TRBJ2-7 TRBV6-5
TGTGCCAGCAGTGAGGACACGAGCTCCTACAATGAGCAGTTCTTC CASSEDTSSYNEQFF - - TRBJ2-1 TRBV6-4
TGCAGCTTGTCCCGGGTGGGCGGGGAGCTGTTTTTT CSLSRVGGELFF - - TRBJ2-2 TRBV29-1